The 26 T cell receptor beta chains in this list originate from one sample, sequenced in a study of neurological immune-mediated disorders. Time point: longitudinal time-point 3. TCRdb independently ran MiXCR on the 5' RACE reads; one entry per CDR3 protein. The data contain 53,000 or so distinct CDR3 sequences, 7% to 10% of them singletons. The sample taken for sequencing was PBMCs. Source of these receptors: a woman aged 35 to 49 in good health.

The sample holds many counts of this clonotype. The genes are TRBV20-1 and TRBJ1-2; D unclear. Germline V lookup: CDR1 DFQATT, CDR2 SNEGSKA (reference sequence). The V end lost 3 bases, the J end lost 8 bases, and 19 bases lay between the germline ends. There are 14 residues in the CDR3. DNA of the CDR3: TGCAGTGCTAGGGACGCTTGGATTGAGAACGGCTACACCTTC. Translating gives CSARDAWIENGYTF.

The table lists this clonotype with many counts. This chain joins TRBV20-1 and TRBJ2-3; possible D gene TRBD2, 5 bases. V lost 4 bases to trimming and J lost 4 bases, with 27 bases between them. The CDR3 consists of 18 residues. Per germline, CDR1 DFQATT and CDR2 SNEGSKA (reference sequence). CDR3 sequence: CSATPFGARVNTADTQYF. CDR3 nucleotide sequence: TGCAGTGCTACGCCGTTCGGAGCGAGGGTAAACACGGCAGATACGCAGTATTTT.

By sample share, this clonotype is medium-sized (0.01 to 0.1%). The chain carries TRBV5-6 and TRBJ2-4; 8 bases fit TRBD1. CDR3 length: 15 residues. Germline V CDR1 and CDR2: SGHDT, YYEEEE. V gave up 4 bases and J gave up 3 bases; unmatched junction bases: 6. The CDR3 region has the DNA TGTGCCAGCAGCACCGTAGACAGGGGCAAAAACATTCAGTACTTC. Protein: CASSTVDRGKNIQYF. The full variable domain, completed using reference TRBV5-6 and TRBJ2-4, is DAGVTQSPTHLIKTRGQQVTLRCSPKSGHDTVSWYQQALGQGPQFIFQYYEEEERQRGNFPDRFSGHQFPNYSSELNVNALLLGDSALYLCASSTVDRGKNIQYFGAGTRLSVL.

This clonotype was counted only a few times. One base away lies a much larger clone, so this may be a sequencing read error. This chain links TRBV20-1 with TRBJ2-7; D may be TRBD2 (5 bases). The germline CDR1 and CDR2 sequences are DFQATT and SNEGSKA (reference sequence). The CDR3 contains 15 residues. Written as DNA, the CDR3 is TGCAGTTCTAGAGATGATGGTAGCGCTTCCTACGAGCAGTACTTC. This encodes CSSRDDGSASYEQYF.

This clonotype was detected many times. The chain uses TRBV10-3 and TRBJ2-7; 9 bases agree with TRBD1. The CDR3 is 14 amino acids. Germline lookup yields CDR1 ENHRY and CDR2 SYGVKD. V was pared by 3 bases and J by 2 bases, with 2 bases of the junction left unmatched. This chain's CDR3 is CAISDGTGPYEQYF. The CDR3, as DNA: TGTGCCATCAGTGATGGGACAGGGCCCTACGAGCAGTACTTC.

This clonotype was observed at least ten times. The chain recombines TRBV7-2 with TRBJ1-6; D is ambiguous. The ends were cut back, 1 base at V and 10 bases at J, with 14 bases in the middle. The CDR3 runs to 15 residues. Germline assignment: CDR1 SGHTA and CDR2 FQGNSA. The CDR3 DNA reads TGTGCCAGCAGCTTAGTAGCTTTATGGGAATCACCCCTCCACTTT. It yields the protein CASSLVALWESPLHF.

Many counts were recorded for this clonotype. CDR3 sequence: CASSYSRQGQETQYF. The CDR3 nucleotides read TGTGCCAGCAGTTACTCGAGACAGGGGCAAGAGACCCAGTACTTC. The chain is built from TRBV6-6 and TRBJ2-5, with TRBD1 identical over 8 bases. The CDR3 totals 15 residues. The V and J ends lost 0 bases and 2 bases, in that order; junction bases with no gene match: 2. In germline, CDR1 is MNHNY, CDR2 SVGAGI (reference sequence).

This clonotype was seen at least ten times. The genes are TRBV7-2 and TRBJ1-2; D uncertain. Germline CDR1 is SGHTA and CDR2 is FQGNSA. V lost 1 base, J lost 6 bases, and 12 bases lay in between. This CDR3 is 14 amino acids long. The CDR3 DNA follows: TGTGCCAGCAGCTTAGAGAATGGTTTCAATGGCTACACCTTC. Amino acid sequence: CASSLENGFNGYTF.

This clonotype was picked up many times. The rearrangement uses TRBV20-1 and TRBJ1-1; tentative D call: TRBD1 (5 bases). The CDR3 consists of 12 residues. The germline V and J ends were trimmed by 4 bases and 8 bases, with 14 bases remaining between them. From germline, CDR1 is DFQATT and CDR2 SNEGSKA (reference sequence). CDR3 nucleotides: TGCAGTGCTACCCCTACCGGGGGGGAAGCTTTCTTT. It specifies CSATPTGGEAFF.

The sample holds many counts of this clonotype. CDR3 protein: CSARYGANYGYTF. The CDR3 coding sequence is TGCAGTGCTAGATATGGCGCCAACTATGGCTACACCTTC. The chain recombines TRBV20-1 with TRBJ1-2; D remains unclear. The CDR3 length is 13 residues. The germline V and J ends were trimmed by 2 bases and 2 bases, with 9 bases remaining between them. Germline V gene lookup returns CDR1 DFQATT and CDR2 SNEGSKA (reference sequence).

This rearrangement joins TRBV6-2 or TRBV6-3 to TRBJ1-1, with a weak D call TRBD1 (5 bases). Germline lookup yields CDR1 MNHEY and CDR2 SVGEGT. This CDR3 is 15 amino acids long. Between the trimmed V and J ends, which lost 7 bases and 1 base, there was a span of 16 bases. CDR3 sequence (DNA): TGTGCCAGCACCGAAACGCCAGGGACGAACACTGAAGCTTTCTTT. Translation: CASTETPGTNTEAFF.

This clonotype was detected many times. The V and J genes are TRBV7-2 and TRBJ2-7; D gene uncertain. CDR1 SGHTA and CDR2 FQGNSA come from the germline V gene. With 1 base removed from V and 2 bases from J, the gap between germline ends came to 15 bases. The CDR3 length is 16 residues. The CDR3 nucleotides read TGTGCCAGCAGCTTAGGAACTAACCCGTGGGCCTACGAGCAGTACTTC. Protein: CASSLGTNPWAYEQYF.

The V gene is TRBV7-2, the J gene TRBJ2-2; 8 bases map to TRBD2. From germline, CDR1 is SGHTA and CDR2 FQGNSA. After removal of 5 bases from V and 6 bases from J, the junction contained 8 bases not matched to a gene. The CDR3 contains 15 residues. DNA of the CDR3: TGTGCCAGCAGCCCCGGACTAGCCAGGGCCGGGGAGCTGTTTTTT. This sequence encodes CASSPGLARAGELFF.

With regard to this clonotype: This could be a read error, since a much larger clone is one nucleotide away. The CDR3 reads CANIPRLRDGELFF. CDR3 bases: TGTGCCAACATACCTCGACTACGCGACGGGGAGCTGTTTTTT. The genes are TRBV6-2 or TRBV6-3 and TRBJ2-2, with D possibly being TRBD2 (5 bases). The CDR3 has 14 residues. The ends were cut back, 10 bases at V and 7 bases at J, with 19 bases in the middle. CDR1 and CDR2 from the germline V gene are MNHEY and SVGEGT.

Ten or more counts support this clonotype. The V and J genes are TRBV7-3 and TRBJ1-3, with D unresolved. CDR3 length: 13 residues. Germline CDR1 reads SGHTA; CDR2 reads FQGTGA. The V gene lost 6 bases and the J gene lost 0 bases, with 6 bases spanning the gap. The CDR3 reads CASSPFSGNTIYF. In DNA, the CDR3 is TGTGCCAGCAGTCCGTTCTCTGGAAACACCATATATTTT.

This clonotype was counted ten times or more. The chain joins TRBV5-1 to TRBJ2-1; TRBD2 aligns across 7 bases. V shed 4 bases, J shed 2 bases, and the junction held 9 bases outside the gene matches. The CDR3 is made up of 16 amino acids. Germline CDR1 reads SGHRS; CDR2 reads YFSETQ. DNA of the CDR3: TGCGCCAGCAGCGAAAGCGGGGCACTAACCTACAATGAGCAGTTCTTC. Translating gives CASSESGALTYNEQFF.

The sample holds many counts of this clonotype. The chain employs TRBV7-2 and TRBJ1-5; 7 bases match TRBD1. This CDR3 is 15 amino acids long. The junction had 11 bases not matched to a gene; V was cut back by 5 bases and J by 7 bases. Germline V gene sequence: CDR1 SGHTA, CDR2 FQGNSA. The CDR3 DNA reads as TGTGCCAGCAGCGAACACTCAAGACAGGGCCAGCCCCAGCATTTT. It codes for CASSEHSRQGQPQHF.

This clonotype was seen repeatedly, ten times or more. The chain uses TRBV20-1 and TRBJ2-5, with TRBD2 matching 8 bases. Trimming removed 2 bases from V and 2 bases from J; junction bases left unmatched: 1. The germline V gene encodes CDR1 DFQATT and CDR2 SNEGSKA (reference sequence). The CDR3 totals 13 residues. CDR3 region: CSARIAGQETQYF. CDR3 coding DNA: TGCAGTGCTAGAATAGCGGGGCAAGAGACCCAGTACTTC.

In this sample, this clonotype turned up a few times. V gene TRBV19 combines with J gene TRBJ1-1, with TRBD1 identical over 8 bases. Germline V gene lookup returns CDR1 LNHDA and CDR2 SQIVND (reference sequence). Trimming removed 6 bases from V and 1 base from J; junction bases left unmatched: 4. This CDR3 is built from 14 residues. The CDR3 coding sequence is TGTGCCAGTAGGACAGGGGTGGGGAACACTGAAGCTTTCTTT. Encoded protein: CASRTGVGNTEAFF.

At least ten counts were recorded for this clonotype. The chain has TRBV24-1 and TRBJ2-3; 9 bases line up with TRBD2. V was clipped by 1 base and J by 2 bases; unmatched bases: 6. Germline CDR1 and CDR2: KGHDR and SFDVKD. This CDR3 is built from 17 residues. The CDR3 region is CATSDFPLAGSTDTQYF. DNA of the CDR3: TGTGCCACCAGTGATTTCCCCCTAGCGGGATCCACAGATACGCAGTATTTT.

This clonotype was recorded at least ten times. Compared with germline, one end of the junction differs, possibly owing to a read error. The chain joins TRBV3-1 to TRBJ1-6, with D possibly matching TRBD1 (5 bases). Germline V gives CDR1 LGHDT, CDR2 YNNKEL (reference sequence). The length of the CDR3 is 15 residues. The CDR3 spells CASSPRGSFNSPLHF. CDR3 bases: TGTGCCAGCAGCCCGAGGGGCTCCTTTAATTCACCCCTCCACTTT.

The sample holds many counts of this clonotype. The chain has TRBV13 and TRBJ1-1; D is uncertain. From germline, CDR1 is PRHDT and CDR2 FYEKMQ (reference sequence). Deletions cut 2 bases from V and 9 bases from J, with 10 bases between. The CDR3 totals 12 residues. DNA for the CDR3: TGTGCCAGCAGCTTACCCCCGGCGCAAGCTTTCTTT. Protein sequence: CASSLPPAQAFF.

This clonotype has ten or more counts. V and J are TRBV12-3 or TRBV12-4 and TRBJ1-5, with D perhaps matching TRBD1 (5 bases). V was trimmed by 3 bases and J by 0 bases, leaving 9 bases between them. The CDR3 totals 15 residues. The CDR3 region has the DNA TGTGCCAGCAGTTTGGGGGAGAGTAGCAATCAGCCCCAGCATTTT. It specifies CASSLGESSNQPQHF.

This clonotype was detected ten times or more. V and J are TRBV24-1 and TRBJ1-2; D is unresolved. V was pared by 4 bases and J by 0 bases, with 5 bases between. Per the germline V gene, CDR1 is KGHDR and CDR2 is SFDVKD. CDR3 size: 13 residues. CDR3: CATSDSANYGYTF. DNA for the CDR3: TGTGCCACCAGTGACTCAGCTAACTATGGCTACACCTTC.

Ten or more counts support this clonotype. V is TRBV20-1 and J is TRBJ1-1; maybe TRBD1 (5 bases). Trimming pared 4 bases from V and 11 bases from J, leaving 14 bases between. Germline CDR1 is DFQATT and CDR2 is SNEGSKA (reference sequence). The CDR3 extends over 11 amino acids. The CDR3 loop is CSAKVPGGAFF. For the CDR3, the DNA is TGCAGTGCTAAAGTCCCGGGGGGTGCTTTCTTT.

This clonotype was seen repeatedly, ten times or more. V gene TRBV20-1 combines with J gene TRBJ2-1, with 13 bases lining up with TRBD2. J was trimmed by 6 bases and V by 4 bases; bases with no gene match: 12. Germline V lookup: CDR1 DFQATT, CDR2 SNEGSKA (reference sequence). The CDR3 spans 17 residues. CDR3 protein: CSANLGPLAGGLNEQFF. CDR3 nucleotides: TGCAGTGCTAATCTGGGGCCACTAGCGGGAGGGCTCAATGAGCAGTTCTTC.